The 21 T cell receptor beta chains listed next were all sequenced from one sample in a study of CD4 T cells in relation to SARS-CoV-2 and coronaviruses. Only in-frame clones appear in the TCRdb table, and some are missing; sequencing was by immunoSEQ multiplex PCR. The repertoire has 20,000 to 25,000 clones, about 70% of them found once; the top ten carry 19%. Unexposed donor CD4+ T cells date from about 2010-2019, before the COVID-19 pandemic. Isolation of CD4+ T cells took place after around eleven days in culture. The antigens for these receptors are not known. Sample: CD4+ T cells from PBMCs, cultured in vitro. The receptors were sampled from a human donor in good health.

This clone showed up just a few times. The chain combines TRBV11-2 with TRBJ1-1, with 8 positions matching TRBD1. With 0 bases clipped from V and 12 bases from J, the junction kept 12 bases outside the gene matches. Looked up from germline, CDR1 is SGHAT and CDR2 is FQNNGV. The CDR3 consists of 15 residues. In nucleotides, the CDR3 is TGTGCCAGCAGCTTAGATCCGGACAGGGCAGGGAAATCTTTCTTT. It translates to CASSLDPDRAGKSFF.

This clone was observed a handful of times. The chain couples TRBV11-2 to TRBJ1-3; D gene unclear. With 1 base removed from V and 3 bases from J, the gap between germline ends came to 7 bases. Germline CDR1 and CDR2: SGHAT and FQNNGV. The length of the CDR3 is 14 residues. The CDR3 DNA reads TGTGCCAGCAGCTTAGGGACCGATGGAAACACCATATATTTT. Translation gives CASSLGTDGNTIYF. Variable domain in full (rest from reference TRBV11-2 and TRBJ1-3): EAGVAQSPRYKIIEKRQSVAFWCNPISGHATLYWYQQILGQGPKLLIQFQNNGVVDDSQLPKDRFSAERLKGVDSTLKIQPAKLEDSAVYLCASSLGTDGNTIYFGEGSWLTVV.

This chain links TRBV5-1 with TRBJ1-2; no clear D gene. The V and J ends lost 4 bases and 13 bases respectively, with 20 bases between them. The CDR3 has 13 amino acids. Germline values: CDR1 SGHRS, CDR2 YFSETQ. The CDR3 region is CASSPDGGMFVTF. For the CDR3, the DNA is TGCGCCAGCAGCCCGGACGGCGGAATGTTTGTCACCTTC.

The chain links TRBV2 to TRBJ2-7; 8 bases map to TRBD1. The CDR3 consists of 14 residues. Germline trimming cut 8 bases from V and 4 bases from J; bases unmatched to any gene: 10. Germline assignment: CDR1 SNHLY and CDR2 FYNNEI. CDR3 sequence reads: CASLGLRGRYEQYF. CDR3 nucleotide sequence: TGTGCCAGCCTCGGGCTCAGGGGGCGTTACGAGCAGTACTTC.

The J gene is TRBJ2-7, the V gene TRBV4-3; 7 bases align to TRBD2. Looked up from germline, CDR1 is LGHNA and CDR2 is YSLEER. This CDR3 comprises 16 residues. Trimming at V came to 0 bases and at J to 0 bases, leaving 5 bases not matched to a gene. CDR3 region: CASSQELAGVSYEQYF. The CDR3 nucleotides read TGCGCCAGCAGCCAAGAATTGGCGGGAGTCTCCTACGAGCAGTACTTC.

This clone has a handful of counts. The J gene is TRBJ2-3, the V gene TRBV9; 7 nucleotides align to TRBD2. Losses at the gene ends were 2 bases for V and 4 bases for J; bases not matched to a gene: 10. This CDR3 comprises 16 residues. Per germline, CDR1 SGDLS and CDR2 YYNGEE. The CDR3: CASSVRGGGSADTQYF. The CDR3 DNA is TGTGCCAGCAGCGTTCGGGGAGGCGGGAGCGCAGATACGCAGTATTTT.

This chain links TRBV6-4 with TRBJ2-3; D not resolved. The length of the CDR3 is 13 residues. Trimming took 4 bases from V and 4 from J, leaving 9 bases between them. Germline lookup yields CDR1 MRHNA and CDR2 SNTAGT. The CDR3 is CASSVELADTQYF. In DNA form, the CDR3 reads TGTGCCAGCAGTGTGGAGTTGGCAGATACGCAGTATTTT.

The CDR3 sequence is CASSPWTGSDTQYF. The CDR3 DNA reads TGTGCCAGTAGTCCGTGGACAGGGTCAGATACGCAGTATTTT. The V call is TRBV19, the J call TRBJ2-3; TRBD1 agrees at 8 bases. The CDR3 sequence is 14 residues long. The germline gives CDR1 LNHDA, CDR2 SQIVND (reference sequence). The J segment lost 4 bases and the V segment lost 5 bases, leaving 5 bases of the junction unmatched.

This chain joins TRBV19 and TRBJ2-1; 7 bases fit TRBD2. The CDR3 loop spans 15 amino acids. The J segment lost 2 bases and the V segment lost 2 bases, leaving 3 bases of the junction unmatched. Per the germline V gene, CDR1 is LNHDA and CDR2 is SQIVND (reference sequence). The CDR3 region has the DNA TGTGCCAGTAGTATAAACAGCGGGACCTACAATGAGCAGTTCTTC. Translating gives CASSINSGTYNEQFF.

The genes are TRBV30 and TRBJ2-3; D ambiguous. Germline V gene lookup returns CDR1 GTSNPN and CDR2 SVGIG (reference sequence). This CDR3 is built from 15 residues. Between the trimmed V and J ends, which lost 0 bases and 2 bases, there was a span of 12 bases. In nucleotides, the CDR3 is TGTGCCTGGAGTGTATCGTCCAGTTCCACAGATACGCAGTATTTT. It codes for CAWSVSSSSTDTQYF.

In its sample, this clone was seen a few times. The chain has TRBV4-2 and TRBJ2-5; D might be TRBD2 (6 bases). This CDR3 spans 16 amino acids. V gave up 0 bases and J gave up 2 bases, with 13 bases separating them. Germline CDR1 is LGHNA and CDR2 is YNFKEQ. CDR3 amino acids: CASSQEKTRGQETQYF. The CDR3 coding sequence is TGTGCCAGCAGCCAAGAAAAGACTAGGGGTCAAGAGACCCAGTACTTC.

The genes are TRBV2 and TRBJ2-1; the match to TRBD2 covers 8 bases. The J segment lost 6 bases and the V segment lost 4 bases, leaving 8 bases of the junction unmatched. The CDR3 has 15 amino acids. Germline lookup yields CDR1 SNHLY and CDR2 FYNNEI. This chain's CDR3 is CASSARTGGGNEQFF. As DNA, the CDR3 is TGTGCCAGCAGTGCCAGGACGGGGGGGGGCAATGAGCAGTTCTTC. Drawing the rest from reference TRBV2 and TRBJ2-1, the complete variable domain is EPEVTQTPSHQVTQMGQEVILRCVPISNHLYFYWYRQILGQKVEFLVSFYNNEISEKSEIFDDQFSVERPDGSNFTLKIRSTKLEDSAMYFCASSARTGGGNEQFFGPGTRLTVL.

Only a few counts were recorded for this clone. This chain links TRBV30 with TRBJ2-7, with D possibly being TRBD1 (6 bases). Between the trimmed V and J ends, which lost 5 bases and 1 base, there was a span of 12 bases. CDR1 and CDR2 from the germline V gene are GTSNPN and SVGIG (reference sequence). This CDR3 has 13 residues. The CDR3 protein is CAWETTGSYEQYF. CDR3 DNA: TGTGCCTGGGAAACGACAGGTTCCTACGAGCAGTACTTC.

This chain joins TRBV27 and TRBJ1-6; 8 bases match TRBD1. J lost 10 bases, V lost 5 bases, and 4 bases had no gene match. This CDR3 comprises 13 residues. The germline V gene has CDR1 MNHEY and CDR2 SMNVEV (reference sequence). This CDR3 reads CASSRDRPSPLHF. CDR3 sequence (DNA): TGTGCCAGCAGTAGGGACAGGCCATCACCCCTCCACTTT.

There are a few counts of this clone. The chain links TRBV6-5 to TRBJ2-7; D call uncertain. Per the germline V gene, CDR1 is MNHEY and CDR2 is SVGAGI. There are 14 residues in the CDR3. V was cut by 2 bases and J by 1 base, with 9 bases left in between. CDR3 in amino acids: CASSYVAGSYEQYF. CDR3 nucleotides: TGTGCCAGCAGTTACGTAGCCGGATCCTACGAGCAGTACTTC.

CDR3 amino acids: CASSRQVSYEQYF. The CDR3 bases are TGTGCCAGCAGTAGACAGGTGTCCTACGAGCAGTACTTC. This chain connects TRBV6-2 or TRBV6-3 to TRBJ2-7; D is perhaps TRBD1 (6 bases). The CDR3 runs to 13 residues. Germline V CDR1 and CDR2: MNHEY, SVGEGT. The germline V and J ends were trimmed by 5 bases and 1 base, with 9 bases remaining between them.

This clone was detected a few times. The genes are TRBV19 and TRBJ2-7; TRBD2 matches 10 bases. With 5 bases clipped from V and 6 bases from J, the junction kept 13 bases outside the gene matches. The CDR3 is 16 residues long. Germline V gene sequence: CDR1 LNHDA, CDR2 SQIVND (reference sequence). CDR3 residues: CASSEGLAHTPGEQYF. The CDR3 DNA follows: TGTGCCAGTAGTGAGGGACTAGCGCATACCCCGGGCGAGCAGTACTTC.

The chain recombines TRBV19 with TRBJ1-4, with D uncertain. Germline V gene sequence: CDR1 LNHDA, CDR2 SQIVND (reference sequence). V dropped 5 bases and J dropped 8 bases, with 18 bases sitting between them. The CDR3 has 15 amino acids. This CDR3 is CASSLGDPSGEKLFF. CDR3 in DNA: TGTGCCAGTAGTTTGGGAGACCCCAGTGGGGAAAAACTGTTTTTT.

This clone has a handful of counts. The rearrangement joins TRBV29-1 to TRBJ2-5, with D perhaps TRBD1 or TRBD2 (5 bases each). CDR1 is SQVTM and CDR2 is ANQGSEA in the germline V gene. The CDR3 is made up of 12 amino acids. V shed 3 bases and J shed 5 bases, with 10 bases lying between them. CDR3 bases: TGCAGCGTTGACTCGGGGCGTGAGACCCAGTACTTC. Residues: CSVDSGRETQYF.

The chain is built from TRBV7-2 and TRBJ1-1, with 7 bases that match TRBD1. The germline CDR1 and CDR2 sequences are SGHTA and FQGNSA. V shed 11 bases and J 0 bases; nucleotides not matched to a gene: 6. The CDR3 totals 13 residues. CDR3 DNA: TGTGCCCTTCCGGGACAGTTGAACACTGAAGCTTTCTTT. Translation gives CALPGQLNTEAFF.

The chain uses TRBV18 and TRBJ1-5; possible D gene TRBD1, 5 bases. The V gene's germline CDR1 is KGHSH and CDR2 LQKENI. V lost 8 bases and J lost 4, with 18 bases in between. The CDR3 is 15 residues long. This CDR3 reads CASGQEQGLNQPQHF. For the CDR3, the DNA is TGTGCCAGCGGCCAGGAGCAGGGACTTAATCAGCCCCAGCATTTT.